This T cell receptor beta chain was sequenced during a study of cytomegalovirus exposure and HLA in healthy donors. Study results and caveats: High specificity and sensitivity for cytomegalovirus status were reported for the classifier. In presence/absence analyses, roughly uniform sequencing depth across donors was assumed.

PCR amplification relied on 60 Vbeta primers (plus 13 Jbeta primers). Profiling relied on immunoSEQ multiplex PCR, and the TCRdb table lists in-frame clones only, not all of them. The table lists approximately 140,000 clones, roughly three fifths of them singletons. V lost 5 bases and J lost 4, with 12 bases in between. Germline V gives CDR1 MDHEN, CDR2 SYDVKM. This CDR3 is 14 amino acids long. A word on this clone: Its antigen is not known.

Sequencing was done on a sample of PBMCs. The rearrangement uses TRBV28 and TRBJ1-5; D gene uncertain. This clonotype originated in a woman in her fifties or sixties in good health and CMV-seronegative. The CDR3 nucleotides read TGTGCCAGCAGTCCCACGGGTAATAATCAGCCCCAGCATTTT. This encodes CASSPTGNNQPQHF.